Shown below are 29 T cell receptor beta chains from a single sample sequenced in a study of shared clonotypes between healthy human individuals. TCRdb keeps only in-frame clones here, not all; method: immunoSEQ multiplex PCR. The profile covers 2 million to 2.5 million clones, with 90% to 96% appearing a single time and more than 0.1% taken by the ten largest. The sample was naive CD4+ T cells sorted from blood. As to subset: CD45RA+ positively selected. The receptors derive from a man aged 18 to 29 in good health.

The V and J genes are TRBV10-1 and TRBJ2-7; tentatively, D is TRBD1 (5 bases). Per germline, CDR1 WNHNN and CDR2 SYGVQD (reference sequence). The V end was cut by 3 bases, the J end by 4 bases, with 16 bases between. The CDR3 runs 15 residues. CDR3 residues: CASSEQATKPYEQYF. The CDR3 DNA follows: TGCGCCAGCAGTGAACAGGCTACAAAGCCGTACGAGCAGTACTTC.

This chain joins TRBV5-1 and TRBJ1-1, with 9 bases fitting TRBD1. Per germline, CDR1 SGHRS and CDR2 YFSETQ. This CDR3 region has 15 residues. Trimming at V came to 0 bases and at J to 4 bases, leaving 4 bases not matched to a gene. CDR3 DNA: TGCGCCAGCAGCTTGGGGGACAGGGTCGCCACTGAAGCTTTCTTT. This codes for CASSLGDRVATEAFF.

V and J are TRBV19 and TRBJ2-3; 11 bases agree with TRBD2. CDR1 is LNHDA, CDR2 SQIVND, per germline (reference sequence). The CDR3 runs 17 residues. Germline trimming cut 10 bases from V and 3 bases from J; bases unmatched to any gene: 15. DNA for the CDR3: TGTGCCACCGCCGTACCTACTAGCGGGAGTTTGACAGATACGCAGTATTTT. It is translated as CATAVPTSGSLTDTQYF.

The chain recombines TRBV30 with TRBJ1-5, with 11 bases that match TRBD1. The J segment lost 6 bases and the V segment lost 4 bases, leaving 5 bases of the junction unmatched. Looked up from germline, CDR1 is GTSNPN and CDR2 is SVGIG (reference sequence). The CDR3 extends over 14 amino acids. CDR3 region: CAWNAGTGGQPQHF. CDR3 DNA: TGTGCCTGGAATGCCGGGACAGGGGGTCAGCCCCAGCATTTT.

J is TRBJ2-1 and V is TRBV4-2; 7 bases match TRBD2. V lost 0 bases, J lost 3 bases, and 5 bases stayed unmatched. The germline V gene encodes CDR1 LGHNA and CDR2 YNFKEQ. The CDR3 is made up of 16 amino acids. As DNA, the CDR3 is TGTGCCAGCAGCCAAGATGCGGCTAGCGGCTACAATGAGCAGTTCTTC. Translated, it gives CASSQDAASGYNEQFF.

Comment on this clone: Sequence at one end of the junction differs from germline and may be a read error. The chain links TRBV9 to TRBJ2-5; 8 positions agree with TRBD1. The CDR3 has 12 amino acids. Germline CDR1 SGDLS, CDR2 YYNGEE. CDR3 DNA sequence: TGTGCCAGCAGCGTAACGGGACAGGCCCTTAACTTC. It specifies CASSVTGQALNF.

The CDR3 sequence is CASSPSSGGPSTDTQYF. The CDR3, as DNA: TGTGCCAGCAGCCCGAGCAGCGGGGGGCCCTCCACAGATACGCAGTATTTT. The chain couples TRBV7-9 to TRBJ2-3; 9 bases are shared with TRBD2. The CDR3 has 17 amino acids. J was trimmed by 2 bases and V by 5 bases; bases with no gene match: 11. CDR1 SEHNR and CDR2 FQNEAQ come from the germline V gene (reference sequence). Full variable domain (remainder filled in from reference TRBV7-9 and TRBJ2-3): DTGVSQNPRHKITKRGQNVTFRCDPISEHNRLYWYRQTLGQGPEFLTYFQNEAQLEKSRLLSDRFSAERPKGSFSTLEIQRTEQGDSAMYLCASSPSSGGPSTDTQYFGPGTRLTVL.

This clone was recorded once. V gene TRBV5-1 combines with J gene TRBJ1-2; maybe TRBD1 (6 bases). Germline V gives CDR1 SGHRS, CDR2 YFSETQ. The CDR3 covers 14 residues. V was shortened by 2 bases and J by 3 bases, with 11 bases between the two germline ends. The CDR3 region is CASSFETGDYGYTF. As DNA, the CDR3 is TGCGCCAGCAGCTTTGAGACAGGAGACTATGGCTACACCTTC.

V is TRBV5-1 and J is TRBJ1-6, with D possibly being TRBD1 (5 bases). Germline values: CDR1 SGHRS, CDR2 YFSETQ. V was cut by 0 bases and J by 3 bases, with 10 bases left in between. The CDR3 is 16 amino acids. The CDR3 DNA sequence: TGCGCCAGCAGCTTGGAGGGGAGGGACTATAATTCACCCCTCCACTTT. As protein: CASSLEGRDYNSPLHF.

The chain carries TRBV11-3 and TRBJ2-7; 7 bases are shared with TRBD1. Germline values: CDR1 SGHNT, CDR2 YENEEA. The CDR3 has 15 residues. V lost 3 bases to trimming and J lost 3 bases; unmatched junction nucleotides: 8. CDR3 protein: CASSLGTGDYYEQYF. CDR3 in DNA: TGTGCCAGCAGCTTGGGAACAGGGGATTACTACGAGCAGTACTTC.

In this sample, this clone turned up once. This chain uses TRBV28 with TRBJ2-7; no firm D call. The CDR3 contains 12 residues. V lost 7 bases and J 1 base, leaving 8 bases between the germline ends. From germline, CDR1 is MDHEN and CDR2 SYDVKM. The DNA for the CDR3 is TGTGCCAGCAACGGGCAATCCTACGAGCAGTACTTC. Its protein is CASNGQSYEQYF.

This clone was seen only once. The chain uses TRBV5-4 and TRBJ2-7; TRBD2 matches 13 bases. CDR1 and CDR2 (germline): SGHNT, YYREEE (reference sequence). The CDR3 has 16 residues. J gave up 5 bases and V 3 bases, and 8 bases lay outside the gene matches. Here the CDR3 DNA reads TGTGCCAGCAGCTGGAGGGGACTAGCGGGAAACAACGAGCAGTACTTC. It yields the protein CASSWRGLAGNNEQYF.

CDR3 amino acids: CASGWDRDSEQYF. The CDR3 DNA follows: TGTGCCAGCGGATGGGACAGGGACTCCGAGCAGTACTTC. The chain employs TRBV11-3 and TRBJ2-7; 9 nucleotides align to TRBD1. This CDR3 comprises 13 residues. Germline-derived CDR1 and CDR2 are SGHNT and YENEEA. Trimming took 8 bases from V and 6 from J; bases not matched to a gene: 8.

CDR3 loop: CASNPGSLFPAGELFF. CDR3 coding DNA: TGTGCCAGCAACCCCGGGAGCTTGTTTCCGGCCGGGGAGCTGTTTTTT. The genes are TRBV7-6 and TRBJ2-2; tentatively, D is TRBD2 (6 bases). The ends were cut back, 7 bases at V and 6 bases at J, with 21 bases in the middle. CDR3 size: 16 residues. From germline, CDR1 is SGHVS and CDR2 FNYEAQ.

The chain uses TRBV10-3 and TRBJ2-5; 13 bases are a match to TRBD2. The germline CDR1 and CDR2 sequences are ENHRY and SYGVKD. The CDR3 sequence is 14 residues long. Germline trimming cut 5 bases from V and 3 bases from J; bases unmatched to any gene: 0. The CDR3 bases are TGTGCCATCAGTACTAGCGGGGGGGAAGAGACCCAGTACTTC. It is translated as CAISTSGGEETQYF.

J is TRBJ1-1 and V is TRBV28; D is possibly TRBD1 (5 bases). Trimming left V 7 bases short and J 11 bases short, with 29 bases between. The CDR3 loop spans 16 amino acids. The germline V gene encodes CDR1 MDHEN and CDR2 SYDVKM. For the CDR3, the DNA is TGTGCCAGCAACGATTATAGAGACAGTGTGAATTCAGGGGCTTTCTTT. Its protein is CASNDYRDSVNSGAFF.

This clone has just a few counts. Other nucleotide sequences from this sample produce the same CDR3. The genes are TRBV6-5 and TRBJ2-7; 8 bases map to TRBD1. V gave up 6 bases and J gave up 6 bases; unmatched junction bases: 4. CDR1 and CDR2 from the germline V gene are MNHEY and SVGAGI. The CDR3 contains 12 residues. The CDR3 loop is CASRPGGGEQYF. The DNA of the CDR3 is TGTGCCAGCAGGCCAGGGGGCGGCGAGCAGTACTTC.

This chain connects TRBV7-2 to TRBJ2-7; 8 positions agree with TRBD1. CDR1 SGHTA and CDR2 FQGNSA come from the germline V gene. The CDR3 extends over 14 amino acids. V lost 6 bases and J lost 4; bases outside the gene matches: 8. The CDR3 region is CASSPQGGEYEQYF. The CDR3, as DNA: TGTGCCAGCAGTCCACAGGGGGGCGAGTACGAGCAGTACTTC.

The sample holds one count of this clone. The chain carries TRBV5-1 and TRBJ2-3; no firm D call. This CDR3 region has 16 residues. V was clipped by 5 bases and J by 0 bases, with 16 bases between them. The germline V gene has CDR1 SGHRS and CDR2 YFSETQ. The CDR3 protein is CASRELTSTSTDTQYF. CDR3 sequence (DNA): TGCGCCAGCAGGGAACTAACCTCTACTAGCACAGATACGCAGTATTTT.

This chain links TRBV15 with TRBJ2-1; D is possibly TRBD2 (7 bases). CDR3 length equals 14 residues. Germline V lookup: CDR1 LNHNV, CDR2 YYDKDF (reference sequence). Trimming stripped 8 bases from V and 1 base from J, with 12 bases between. CDR3 nucleotides: TGTGCCACCGCGGGGGCCGCTTCCTACAATGAGCAGTTCTTC. Amino acid sequence: CATAGAASYNEQFF. The full variable domain, rest sourced from reference TRBV15 and TRBJ2-1, is DAMVIQNPRYQVTQFGKPVTLSCSQTLNHNVMYWYQQKSSQAPKLLFHYYDKDFNNEADTPDNFQSRRPNTSFCFLDIRSPGLGDTAMYLCATAGAASYNEQFFGPGTRLTVL.

The chain joins TRBV18 to TRBJ1-2; no definite D call. Germline V gene data show CDR1 as KGHSH and CDR2 as LQKENI. The CDR3 runs 9 residues. Trimming pared 9 bases from V and 8 bases from J, leaving 7 bases between. The CDR3 DNA reads TGTGCCAGACCCCGAGGCTACACCTTC. Encoded protein: CARPRGYTF.

This clone appeared a single time. The J gene is TRBJ2-1, the V gene TRBV11-2, with 7 bases aligning to TRBD2. CDR1 and CDR2 from the germline V gene are SGHAT and FQNNGV. The CDR3 is 16 residues long. Trimming removed 5 bases from V and 3 bases from J; junction bases left unmatched: 10. The CDR3 reads CASSRWGGGDYNEQFF. The CDR3 DNA follows: TGTGCCAGCAGCCGATGGGGGGGAGGAGACTACAATGAGCAGTTCTTC.

This clone was counted once. The genes are TRBV28 and TRBJ1-3; D is unresolved. In germline, CDR1 is MDHEN, CDR2 SYDVKM. V shed 6 bases and J shed 2 bases, with 14 bases lying between them. This CDR3 contains 15 residues. CDR3 amino acids: CASSRPQGTGNTIYF. CDR3 in DNA: TGTGCCAGCAGCCGCCCCCAAGGGACTGGAAACACCATATATTTT.

The chain uses TRBV30 and TRBJ2-6; no firm D call. In germline, CDR1 is GTSNPN, CDR2 SVGIG (reference sequence). V gave up 2 bases and J gave up 4 bases, with 9 bases separating them. The CDR3 contains 14 residues. DNA of the CDR3: TGTGCCTGGAGTACCCCGTGGGGGGCCAACGTCCTGACTTTC. Its translation: CAWSTPWGANVLTF.

This clone has just a few counts. This chain joins TRBV30 and TRBJ1-1; 9 positions match TRBD1. V lost 2 bases and J lost 8; bases outside the gene matches: 15. CDR1 is GTSNPN, CDR2 SVGIG, per germline (reference sequence). CDR3 length: 16 amino acids. CDR3 region: CAWSIAYPGQGAEAFF. In nucleotides, the CDR3 is TGTGCCTGGAGTATCGCCTACCCGGGACAGGGAGCGGAAGCTTTCTTT.

The genes are TRBV5-6 and TRBJ1-4; no clear D gene. The CDR3 consists of 15 residues. Per germline, CDR1 SGHDT and CDR2 YYEEEE. V gave up 1 base and J gave up 7 bases, with 14 bases separating them. CDR3 nucleotides: TGTGCCAGCAGCTTGCGCGATGGAATGCTTGAAAAACTGTTTTTT. It specifies CASSLRDGMLEKLFF.

J is TRBJ1-1 and V is TRBV11-2; the D is unclear. The length of the CDR3 is 12 residues. The germline V and J ends were trimmed by 5 bases and 3 bases, with 7 bases remaining between them. The germline gives CDR1 SGHAT, CDR2 FQNNGV. CDR3 DNA: TGTGCCAGCAGCAAAGGACACACTGAAGCTTTCTTT. Its protein is CASSKGHTEAFF.

The V and J genes are TRBV10-2 and TRBJ2-1; a weak D match, TRBD2 (6 bases). Germline assignment: CDR1 WSHSY and CDR2 SAAADI. The V end was cut by 7 bases, the J end by 2 bases, with 9 bases between. This CDR3 is 13 amino acids long. The CDR3 loop is CASTAGPYNEQFF. The CDR3 nucleotides read TGCGCCAGCACGGCGGGACCCTACAATGAGCAGTTCTTC.

This clone was detected once. The CDR3 loop is CASSEGRKIGKLFF. In nucleotides, the CDR3 is TGTGCCAGCAGTGAGGGCAGGAAGATTGGGAAACTGTTTTTT. The rearrangement links TRBV6-1 to TRBJ1-4; D is unresolved. The CDR3 has 14 amino acids. V gave up 3 bases and J gave up 11 bases, with 16 bases separating them. Germline V lookup: CDR1 MNHNS, CDR2 SASEGT.